A selection of T cell receptor beta chains follows, all from one sample in a study of pediatric ulcerative colitis. Data came from immunoSEQ multiplex PCR; TCRdb stores just in-frame clones and leaves some out. Altogether 54,000 or so clones are present, more than 75% being singletons, with the ten largest covering about 1.5%. The sequenced material came from blood. The origin of the receptors is a boy between 10 and 17 years old who was a control in a study of pediatric ulcerative colitis. Each CDR3 is given with its conserved first and last residue. The D gene is left open where the match is weak. The size of a clone is reported for some rows only, either as once, few or many, or as a class for expanded clones.

D	V	size	J	CDR3	DNA
TRBD2	TRBV9	NA	TRBJ2-1	CASSPLASGYYNEQFF	TGTGCCAGCAGCCCGCTCGCTAGCGGTTACTACAATGAGCAGTTCTTC
TRBD1	TRBV10-3	NA	TRBJ2-3	CAIRPGQGDTQYF	TGTGCCATCAGGCCGGGACAGGGTGATACGCAGTATTTT
NA	TRBV2	NA	TRBJ1-2	CASSAAARGYTF	TGTGCCAGCAGTGCAGCAGCTCGGGGCTACACCTTC
TRBD1	TRBV5-4	once	TRBJ2-7	CASSPTGRYEQYF	TGTGCCAGCAGTCCGACAGGGAGATACGAGCAGTACTTC
TRBD1	TRBV9	NA	TRBJ2-5	CASSAGDRGRETQYF	TGTGCCAGCAGCGCCGGGGACAGGGGTCGGGAGACCCAGTACTTC
TRBD2	TRBV19	NA	TRBJ2-1	CASSGTRRMNEQFF	TGTGCCAGTAGTGGGACTAGGAGAATGAATGAGCAGTTCTTC
NA	TRBV4-1	NA	TRBJ2-4	CASRNGISAKNIQYF	TGCGCCAGCAGAAACGGGATCTCAGCCAAAAACATTCAGTACTTC
NA	TRBV27	NA	TRBJ2-1	CASSSRAPNEQFF	TGTGCCAGCAGTTCCCGGGCGCCTAATGAGCAGTTCTTC
NA	TRBV18	NA	TRBJ1-2	CASSPNTKRKDYGYTF	TGTGCCAGCTCACCAAATACAAAAAGAAAAGACTATGGCTACACCTTC
TRBD2	TRBV9	NA	TRBJ2-1	CASSVEGTTYNEQFF	TGTGCCAGCAGCGTAGAGGGGACTACCTACAATGAGCAGTTCTTC
TRBD1	TRBV4-1	NA	TRBJ1-4	CASSPPGTGNEKLFF	TGCGCCAGCAGCCCGCCCGGGACAGGAAATGAAAAACTGTTTTTT
NA	TRBV14	NA	TRBJ2-5	CASSQDVETQYF	TGTGCCAGCAGCCAAGACGTGGAGACCCAGTACTTC
NA	TRBV11-2	once	TRBJ2-1	CASSLGGGYNEQFF	TGTGCCAGCAGCTTAGGAGGGGGCTACAATGAGCAGTTCTTC
TRBD2	TRBV5-1	few	TRBJ2-3	CASSLANGEGDTQYF	TGCGCCAGCAGCTTGGCCAATGGGGAGGGCGATACGCAGTATTTT
TRBD1	TRBV5-4	NA	TRBJ2-1	CASSLAGARGLGNEQFF	TGTGCCAGCAGCTTGGCTGGAGCCAGGGGGCTGGGTAATGAGCAGTTCTTC
TRBD1	TRBV5-8	NA	TRBJ1-2	CASSWGRGRYGYTF	TGTGCCAGCAGCTGGGGTAGGGGGCGCTATGGCTACACCTTC
NA	TRBV6-5	NA	TRBJ2-7	CAARDAGLREQYF	TGTGCCGCCCGGGACGCCGGCTTAAGGGAGCAGTACTTC
NA	TRBV27	NA	TRBJ2-7	CASSTYQGRGEQYF	TGTGCCAGCAGTACGTATCAGGGGCGTGGGGAGCAGTACTTC
NA	TRBV4-2	NA	TRBJ2-7	CASSPSYRQVSAYEQYF	TGTGCCAGCAGCCCCTCATATAGACAGGTTAGCGCCTACGAGCAGTACTTC
TRBD1	TRBV11-2	NA	TRBJ2-7	CASSLSAGGLDEQYF	TGTGCCAGCAGCTTAAGCGCAGGGGGCCTGGACGAGCAGTACTTC
NA	TRBV27	NA	TRBJ1-1	CASRGEGLNTEAFF	TGTGCCAGCAGGGGTGAGGGCCTGAACACTGAAGCTTTCTTT
TRBD1	TRBV12-5	NA	TRBJ1-3	CASGLVLGTGVVGVSGNTIYF	TGTGCTAGTGGTTTGGTACTTGGGACAGGGGTAGTGGGGGTATCTGGAAACACCATATATTTT
NA	TRBV5-5	once	TRBJ2-7	CASSLARGYEQYF	TGTGCCAGCAGCTTGGCCAGGGGCTACGAGCAGTACTTC
NA	TRBV5-1	NA	TRBJ1-6	CASSLGSINSPLHF	TGCGCCAGCAGCTTGGGTAGCATTAATTCACCCCTCCACTTT
NA	TRBV7-9	NA	TRBJ1-1	CASSQDSASGIEAFF	TGTGCCAGCAGCCAGGACAGTGCTTCGGGTATTGAAGCTTTCTTT
NA	TRBV7-9	once	TRBJ2-4	CASSEKGKNIQYF	TGTGCCAGCAGCGAGAAGGGGAAAAACATTCAGTACTTC
TRBD1	TRBV5-1	medium-sized	TRBJ1-2	CASSSYDRDGYTF	TGCGCCAGCAGCTCCTACGACAGGGATGGCTACACCTTC
NA	TRBV6-5	NA	TRBJ1-1	CASSPPMNTEAFF	TGTGCCAGCAGTCCCCCGATGAACACTGAAGCTTTCTTT
TRBD1	TRBV30	NA	TRBJ1-2	CAWSVGKGAYGYTF	TGTGCCTGGAGTGTCGGGAAGGGGGCTTATGGCTACACCTTC
NA	TRBV2	NA	TRBJ1-2	CASITGLRYGYTF	TGTGCCAGCATCACCGGGTTACGGTATGGCTACACCTTC
TRBD2	TRBV7-2	once	TRBJ2-7	CASSLVSGGAGLHEQYF	TGTGCCAGCAGCTTAGTTAGCGGGGGGGCTGGTCTACACGAGCAGTACTTC
NA	TRBV19	NA	TRBJ2-6	CASTLQGLDGANVLTF	TGTGCCAGTACCCTCCAGGGCTTAGACGGGGCCAACGTCCTGACTTTC
NA	TRBV6-6	NA	TRBJ1-2	CASSYPPTVLGGYTF	TGTGCCAGCAGTTACCCGCCGACAGTCTTAGGGGGCTACACCTTC
NA	TRBV19	few	TRBJ1-5	CASIGGGNQPQHF	TGTGCCAGCATAGGGGGTGGCAATCAGCCCCAGCATTTT
TRBD2	TRBV9	NA	TRBJ2-1	CASRRLAGAHNSYNEQFF	TGTGCCAGCAGAAGACTAGCGGGGGCTCATAATTCCTACAATGAGCAGTTCTTC
TRBD1	TRBV5-6	NA	TRBJ1-2	CASSLMHPGQGDYGYTF	TGTGCCAGCAGCCTAATGCATCCGGGACAGGGGGACTATGGCTACACCTTC
TRBD1	TRBV28	NA	TRBJ2-1	CASSSPGQGKDEQFF	TGTGCCAGCAGTTCCCCGGGACAGGGGAAGGATGAGCAGTTCTTC
NA	TRBV9	NA	TRBJ2-1	CASSVATSSDEQFF	TGTGCCAGCAGCGTAGCTACATCGTCCGATGAGCAGTTCTTC
NA	TRBV7-2	NA	TRBJ1-2	CASSPIDRGSYGYTF	TGTGCCAGCAGCCCTATCGACCGGGGATCCTATGGCTACACCTTC
NA	TRBV4-1	NA	TRBJ2-3	CASSQRDGTTDTQYF	TGCGCCAGCAGCCAACGGGACGGGACCACAGATACGCAGTATTTT
TRBD1	TRBV11-3	NA	TRBJ2-3	CASSSGTGGSSTQYF	TGTGCCAGCAGCTCGGGGACAGGGGGAAGTAGTACGCAGTATTTT
TRBD1	TRBV28	NA	TRBJ2-7	CASRTGTGPYEQYF	TGTGCCAGCAGGACCGGGACAGGGCCCTACGAGCAGTACTTC